This TCR beta chain is from a study of T-cell memory formation after mild COVID-19. For the study at large: Clustering of TCRs was largely donor specific.

Employing constant-segment primers, 5'RACE generated TCR alpha and TCR beta cDNA libraries bearing sample barcodes and UMIs. Via MiXCR, TCRdb re-called the 5' RACE reads, giving one row per CDR3 protein. The table shows around 150,000 distinct CDR3 sequences, with around 10% occurring only once. The specimen sequenced was PBMCs or a T cell subset sorted from them (not recorded which). The sequence came from a man between 18 and 29 years old who had mild COVID-19 (a few samples of this study predate the infection). Cell type and time point are not known.

The CDR3 here is CASTPADFGYNEQFF. CDR3 in DNA: TGTGCCAGCACCCCCGCGGACTTTGGCTACAATGAGCAGTTCTTC. The chain uses TRBV28 and TRBJ2-1; possible D gene TRBD2, 5 bases. This CDR3 comprises 15 residues. Germline V gene lookup returns CDR1 MDHEN and CDR2 SYDVKM. V lost 7 bases, J lost 3 bases, and 16 bases lay in between.